Listed here are 8 T cell receptor beta chains from one sample, sequenced in a study of CD8 T cells in Susac syndrome. Reverse transcription of roughly 0.45 to 1 ug RNA used random hexamers. Via MiXCR, TCRdb re-called the immunoSEQ multiplex PCR reads, giving one row per CDR3 protein. The sample has 100,000 to 150,000 distinct CDR3 sequences; approximately 95% are singletons. Sequenced material: CD8+ T cells from PBMCs. The origin of the receptors is a human donor with multiple sclerosis.

The chain links TRBV4-2 to TRBJ2-2, with D tentatively TRBD2 (5 bases). The CDR3 runs 16 residues. The V end was cut by 0 bases, the J end by 6 bases, with 14 bases between. CDR1 LGHNA and CDR2 YNFKEQ come from the germline V gene. The CDR3 sequence: CASSQEVGAPAGELFF. Written as DNA, the CDR3 is TGTGCCAGCAGCCAAGAGGTGGGAGCACCCGCCGGGGAGCTGTTTTTT.

This rearrangement joins TRBV5-1 to TRBJ1-1, with TRBD1 as a possible D gene (6 bases). CDR1 is SGHRS, CDR2 YFSETQ, per germline. This CDR3 has 15 residues. V gave up 4 bases and J gave up 4 bases, with 17 bases separating them. The CDR3 region has the DNA TGCGCCAGCAGCCGAACCGGGACAAAGCGCACTGAAGCTTTCTTT. The encoded protein is CASSRTGTKRTEAFF.

The chain joins TRBV6-5 to TRBJ2-7, with 10 bases matching TRBD2. V shed 5 bases and J 1 base; nucleotides not matched to a gene: 5. The CDR3 spans 15 residues. Germline V CDR1 and CDR2: MNHEY, SVGAGI. The CDR3 sequence is CASSPSGRVSYEQYV. CDR3 sequence (DNA): TGTGCCAGCAGTCCAAGCGGGAGGGTTTCCTACGAGCAGTACGTC.

In its sample, this clonotype was seen a few times. V gene TRBV27 combines with J gene TRBJ2-3; no clear D gene. CDR1 and CDR2 from the germline V gene are MNHEY and SMNVEV (reference sequence). The CDR3 contains 13 residues. Between the trimmed V and J ends, which lost 3 bases and 3 bases, there was a span of 7 bases. This CDR3 reads CASSFFGTDTQYF. Written as DNA, the CDR3 is TGTGCCAGCAGTTTCTTTGGTACAGATACGCAGTATTTT.

The CDR3 loop reads CASSQDYDTQYF. The CDR3 DNA is TGCGCCAGCAGCCAAGATTACGATACGCAGTATTTT. This chain connects TRBV4-1 to TRBJ2-3; D not certain. The V end lost 0 bases, the J end lost 6 bases, and 4 bases lay between the germline ends. The germline V gene has CDR1 MGHRA and CDR2 YSYEKL. The CDR3 sequence is 12 residues long.

The rearrangement links TRBV29-1 to TRBJ1-2; D is possibly TRBD1 (5 bases). This CDR3 has 12 amino acids. Germline V gene lookup returns CDR1 SQVTM and CDR2 ANQGSEA. Trimming took 3 bases from V and 8 from J, leaving 13 bases between them. The CDR3 protein is CSVEFRVRGYTF. The CDR3 DNA reads TGCAGCGTTGAGTTCAGGGTGCGAGGCTACACCTTC.

This chain connects TRBV19 to TRBJ1-2, with D possibly being TRBD1 (5 bases). There are 12 residues in the CDR3. The ends were cut back, 9 bases at V and 4 bases at J, with 12 bases in the middle. Looked up from germline, CDR1 is LNHDA and CDR2 is SQIVND (reference sequence). The CDR3 spells CARISGSYGYTF. Here the CDR3 DNA reads TGTGCCAGAATATCAGGGAGCTATGGCTACACCTTC. The full variable domain, completed using reference TRBV19 and TRBJ1-2, is DGGITQSPKYLFRKEGQNVTLSCEQNLNHDAMYWYRQDPGQGLRLIYYSQIVNDFQKGDIAEGYSVSREKKESFPLTVTSAQKNPTAFYLCARISGSYGYTFGSGTRLTVV.

The chain is built from TRBV19 and TRBJ2-7, with D possibly TRBD2 on 5 matching bases. The CDR3 is 13 residues long. The germline CDR1 and CDR2 sequences are LNHDA and SQIVND (reference sequence). Trimming left V 6 bases short and J 3 bases short, with 12 bases between. As DNA, the CDR3 is TGTGCCAGTAGGGGCGGGTCGGACTACGAGCAGTACGTC. Amino acids: CASRGGSDYEQYV.